Listed here is a single T cell receptor (beta chain). In assigning cohorts, the study relied on participant-reported clinical history. This sample is drawn from a study of blood T cell repertoires in COVID-19. Overall study: The United States, Italy and Spain supplied acute and convalescent COVID-19 samples.

The length of the CDR3 is 16 residues. In germline, CDR1 is SGHVS, CDR2 FQNEAQ. The ends were cut back, 5 bases at V and 6 bases at J, with 20 bases in the middle. Assay used: immunoSEQ multiplex PCR; TCRdb lists only in-frame clones, some missing. Of about 140,000 clones listed, about four fifths are singletons. This chain links TRBV7-8 with TRBJ1-5, with D possibly being TRBD1 (6 bases). Sample: PBMCs or T cells enriched from blood (not recorded which). This receptor was identified in a man aged 40-55 years with acute COVID-19. CDR3 in DNA: TGTGCCAGCAGCGACATATTACAGGGAGAGGGTCAGCCCCAGCATTTT. It yields the protein CASSDILQGEGQPQHF.